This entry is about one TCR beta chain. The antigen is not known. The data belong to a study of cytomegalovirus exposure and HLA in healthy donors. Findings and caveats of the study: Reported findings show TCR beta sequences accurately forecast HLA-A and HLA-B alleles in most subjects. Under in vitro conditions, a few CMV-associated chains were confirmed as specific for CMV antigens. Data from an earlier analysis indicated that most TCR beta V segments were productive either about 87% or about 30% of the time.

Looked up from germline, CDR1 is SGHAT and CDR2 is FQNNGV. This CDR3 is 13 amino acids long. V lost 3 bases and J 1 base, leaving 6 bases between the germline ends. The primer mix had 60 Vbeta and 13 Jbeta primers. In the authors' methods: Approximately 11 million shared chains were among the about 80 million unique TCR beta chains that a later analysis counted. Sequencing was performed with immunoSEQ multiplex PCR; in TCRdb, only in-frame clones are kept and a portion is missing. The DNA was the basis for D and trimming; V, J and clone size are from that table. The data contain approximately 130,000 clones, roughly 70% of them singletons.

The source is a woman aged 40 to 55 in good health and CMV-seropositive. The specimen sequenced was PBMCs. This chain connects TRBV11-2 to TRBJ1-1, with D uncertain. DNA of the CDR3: TGTGCCAGCAGCTTTTCAGGGAACACTGAAGCTTTCTTT. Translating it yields CASSFSGNTEAFF.